This T cell receptor (beta chain) was observed in a study of cytomegalovirus exposure and HLA in healthy donors (dated by TCRdb to about 2017). Concerning the study at large: According to an earlier analysis of 550 to 750 of the donors, about 170 million T cells yielded roughly 100 million unique TCR beta sequences and around 280 Gb of sequence data. An early release that covered some 640 HLA-typed donors contained 250 to 350 gigabases of sequencing data and roughly 84 million unique TCR sequences. The genetic ancestry cluster associated with self-reported Caucasian donors included over 80% of the roughly 410 genotyped donors. The study was designed to test whether signatures of past pathogen exposure could be identified by cataloging public T cell receptors. The study used immunosequencing to profile the T cell repertoires of 600 to 850 subjects and linked those repertoires to cytomegalovirus serostatus. Along with the approximately 600-subject first cohort, a separate validation cohort of around 120 different subjects was used. To predict cytomegalovirus infection status, the study brought together high-throughput TCR immunosequencing, statistical association of individual TCRs with disease status, and machine learning. A later analysis re-analyzed previously published TCR beta repertoires from approximately 670 donors and added high-resolution HLA genotyping to study TCR occurrence patterns. Rather than using new phenotypic data, the later analysis identified candidate immune exposures from TCR beta sequences and from how often those sequences occurred across donors. An earlier analysis of some 500 of the donors used high-throughput TCR beta sequencing to judge whether each TCR beta V gene segment behaved as functional or pseudogenic. Donor age, sex, ethnicity and CMV serostatus were compiled alongside the repertoire data. Genome-wide SNP genotypes for about three fifths of the 666 donors were used in a later genetic analysis, which treated that subset as a discovery cohort. All discovery cohort repertoires had been generated using a single sequencing platform. Class I and class II HLA loci were covered by the typing at four-digit resolution. Typing coverage differed by locus: A, B, C, DRB1 and DQB1 were typed in roughly 620-630 donors, DQA1 in approximately 520, DPA1 in around 600, and DPB1 in 400 to 480. Roughly 5 DR-DQ haplotypes were handled as single units for association and clustering, since linkage in the cohort was strong. Among 300 to 500 genotyped donors of the cohort, an average of around 250,000 unique TCR beta nucleotide sequences was sequenced per donor, of which about 20% were non-productive. General findings and caveats noted by the study authors: A further reported finding was that TCR beta sequences accurately predicted the HLA-A and HLA-B alleles for most subjects in the first cohort. Fewer than 20 rarely observed V segments, including chromosome 9 orphons, were excluded from the earlier analysis of about 500 of the donors because counts were too low. A later analysis found that HLA-associated TCR beta chains were more clonally expanded and had lower generation probabilities than equally common non-associated chains. Presence/absence analyses assumed roughly uniform sequencing depth across donors, an assumption that may not hold. According to a later analysis, parvovirus B19, influenza, CMV and Epstein-Barr virus appeared linked to several top co-occurrence clusters. Cytomegalovirus status was reported to be diagnosed by the classifier with high specificity and sensitivity in both the original and validation cohorts. In a later analysis, TCR association rates were found to vary across HLA loci, with the most associated TCRs seen for DRB1 alleles and the fewest for HLA-C alleles. A group of highly shared sequence variants was considered likely to be a technical artifact of the sequencing pipeline. For the cohort, immune exposure information was limited to CMV serostatus. V-gene and J-gene trimming of TCR beta chains was associated with a missense DCLRE1C variant in a later genetic analysis, and the association was replicated in an independent cohort. Because some donors lacked HLA typing at each locus, the association tests relied only on the typed subset. In an earlier analysis of around 600 of the donors, most TCR beta V segments were observed in productive rearrangements about 87% or about 30% of the time, broadly matching IMGT annotations. The authors suggested that the approach could potentially be extended to other disease states and immunological phenotypes. Assigning TCR associations to individual alleles was difficult when HLA alleles, especially DR and DQ, strongly co-occurred. In a later genetic analysis, fewer N-insertions in productive TCRs were reported among donors in an Asian-associated ancestry cluster than the roughly 700-donor mean. Only TCR beta chains were sequenced in this cohort, and the absence of alpha or paired-chain data limited detectable features. In the study, around 160 TCR beta chains were listed as associated with cytomegalovirus. In vitro tests confirmed that a few of the cytomegalovirus-associated TCR beta chains recognize cytomegalovirus antigens. At a false discovery rate of 0.05, a later analysis linked about 17,000 TCR beta sequences to specific HLA alleles. Most CMV-associated TCR beta chains appeared to be HLA-restricted in a later analysis, and the HLA associations seemed to be driven largely by CMV exposure. Linkage disequilibrium might explain the correlated functional status among segregating V segments, but an unknown experimental factor could not be excluded. Some IMGT-functional V segments, including TRBV6-2 and TRBV6-3, could not be told apart with the 87-base-pair reads, so those segments were excluded. Most TCR sequences were seen in very few donors, while some public TCRs were found in many individuals.

A note on this clone: Its antigen is still unknown. Base qualities are missing; no much larger clone stands one base away.

CDR1 and CDR2 are drawn from the germline V gene (reference sequence): MNHEY, SMNVEV. Trimming costs V 6 bases and J 2 bases, and their ends lie 7 bases apart. CDR3 length: 12 amino acids, cysteine to phenylalanine. Only the CDR3 DNA is retained, 36 bases long and in frame from the first base. The cohort comprised around 700 healthy bone marrow donors. All cohort members were sampled while nominally healthy, although unrecorded immune exposures were likely present. The donor was CMV seropositive and was included in the group of 250 to 300 seropositive cohort members. A peripheral blood sample was provided by each donor, and peripheral blood mononuclear cells were used for TCR beta sequencing. The Qiagen DNeasy Blood Extraction Kit was used to extract genomic DNA from the blood cell samples. Library preparation was by the immunoSEQ multiplex PCR assay. For the multiplex PCR, a mixture combining 60 forward primers for TCR Vbeta segments and 13 reverse primers for TCR Jbeta segments was used. The CDR3 region of rearranged TCR beta genes was amplified from genomic DNA by a multiplex PCR assay. On the Illumina HiSeq System, the amplified TCR beta libraries were sequenced as 87-base-pair reads. In the source study's methods: Across the 670 or so repertoires, a later analysis counted some 81 million unique TCR beta chains, some 11 million of which were shared by at least two donors. To remove PCR and sequencing errors, raw reads were error-corrected and collapsed into unique sequences using a nearest-neighbor algorithm that merged closely related sequences. To assign V, D and J gene segments, CDR3 sequences were aligned to IMGT reference sequences. For a sequence to be retained, a match of at least six nucleotides to both a V gene segment and a J gene segment was required. A rearrangement counted as productive if the CDR3 had no stop codons and remained in frame with V and J, and every other rearrangement counted as non-productive. Following IMGT convention, CDR3 was defined as the stretch from the second conserved V-encoded cysteine to the conserved J-encoded phenylalanine. The earlier analysis of about 640 of the donors excluded any sequence lacking an unambiguous match to a single V gene segment. In an earlier analysis of 450 to 750 of the donors, a V segment was called functional when productive rearrangements were above 56.7%, and segregating when the standard deviation between donors exceeded 5%. A statistical classification framework was built for diagnosing cytomegalovirus status from the catalog of TCR beta chain sequences. A later analysis assigned V and J genes by comparing TCR nucleotide sequences with IMGT/GENE-DB human TR gene sequences. In a later analysis, CDR3 sequences and most-parsimonious VDJ recombination scenarios were assigned using the TCRdist pipeline. In a later analysis, each TCR beta chain was defined by its CDR3 amino acid sequence together with its V-gene family, and reads without a unique V-gene family were excluded. As a way to deal with suspected cross-contamination and a sequencing artifact, a later analysis dropped nearly 600 nucleotide sequences that were highly shared and had low generation probability. A later analysis calculated a clonal expansion index for each public chain from normalized within-repertoire ranks of inferred template counts. Generation probabilities in a later analysis came from a VDJ recombination model fitted to out-of-frame rearrangements, and those results were checked against IGoR. A later analysis scored TCR-TCR, TCR-HLA and TCR-CMV co-occurrence with hypergeometric tests, applying a repertoire-size bias correction to TCR pairs. To estimate false discovery rates, a later analysis permuted the HLA or CMV assignments 20 times. In a later analysis, co-occurring TCRs were grouped using DBSCAN, with TCRdist sequence similarity added in when clustering inside HLA-allele-positive subsets. For co-occurrence clustering, repertoires with fewer than 30,000 or more than 120,000 public chains were excluded, along with roughly five repertoires with anomalous nucleotide sharing. Imported from immuneACCESS, the table was reduced by TCRdb to in-frame sequences with V and J called. These copies leave out some clones; in studies compared against another copy, an unresolved V gene accounts for under half, and the cause of the remainder is not known. That table furnishes V, J and clone size, whereas the DNA furnished D and trimming. This sample is represented by some 150,000 clones; 82% of them were singletons. In total, the top ten clones hold 6.5% to 7.5% of the sample.

The receptor chain draws on TRBV27 and TRBJ2-5, and perhaps TRBD1 as D gene, on 5 matching bases. This TCR was sampled from a woman aged 50 to 60 in good health and CMV-seropositive. The material sequenced was PBMCs. The bases read TGTGCCAGCAGGGGGCTACAAGAGACCCAGTACTTC. The encoded protein is CASRGLQETQYF.